This TCR beta chain was obtained from a study of T cell repertoires in cytomegalovirus infection. In TCRdb, the reads were re-called with MiXCR into one record per CDR3 protein. This sample carries around 280,000 distinct CDR3 sequences, 9.6% of them seen once, and the ten largest clones take approximately 2.3%. The source of this sequence is a human donor in good health (CMV status not recorded). Some clones in this sample may be carry-over from other donors' samples. Sequenced input: PBMCs.

CDR3 loop: CASSLIGTQGETQYF. The CDR3 nucleotides are TGTGCCAGCAGCTTAATCGGGACCCAAGGAGAGACCCAGTACTTC. The gene calls are TRBV7-3 and TRBJ2-5; either TRBD1 or TRBD2 may fit D (5 bases each). Germline CDR1 reads SGHTA; CDR2 reads FQGTGA. V was shortened by 1 base and J by 4 bases, with 13 bases between the two germline ends. CDR3 length: 15 amino acids.